The 5 T cell receptor beta chains below were found in one sample sequenced in a study of regulatory T cells in long-lasting Graves disease. Sample time point: newly diagnosed GD, antithyroid drugs for less than 3 months. There was RNA extracted from PBMCs, and the TCR library was made from it. To make TCR beta libraries, researchers used iRepertoire HTBI primers and Arm-PCR of CDR3 regions. Each CDR3 protein gets one entry after TCRdb re-called the multiplex PCR reads with MiXCR. The sample has 420,000 or so distinct CDR3 sequences, 16% seen once. A further study also used this sample, focusing on T cells in Graves' hyperthyroidism and ophthalmopathy.

The sequencing used peripheral blood mononuclear cells (PBMCs), collected at new diagnosis, from a patient treated with antithyroid drugs. The receptors originated from a woman younger than 30 with Graves disease.

This clonotype was recorded many times. The chain has TRBV28 and TRBJ2-1; TRBD2 matches at 10 bases. The germline V gene has CDR1 MDHEN and CDR2 SYDVKM. V lost 5 bases to trimming and J lost 6 bases; unmatched junction nucleotides: 10. This CDR3 region has 16 residues. The CDR3 loop is CASSHRLAGNRNEQFF. The CDR3, as DNA: TGTGCCAGCAGTCATAGACTAGCGGGTAATCGCAATGAGCAGTTCTTC.

Notes on this clonotype: This may be a read error, as it is one base from a much larger clone. This CDR3 is missing its conserved last phenylalanine or tryptophan, likely due to a read error. The DNA of the CDR3 is TGTGCCAGCAGCTTTGTCGGCGGGAGTCCGACCCAGTACTCC. Its translation is CASSFVGGSPTQYS. The chain is built from TRBV7-2 and TRBJ2-5, with 7 nucleotides matching TRBD2. The CDR3 has 14 amino acids. CDR1 and CDR2 (germline): SGHTA, FQGNSA. V was pared by 3 bases and J by 7 bases, with 8 bases of the junction left unmatched.

The chain is built from TRBV6-1 and TRBJ2-4, with no clear D. CDR1 is MNHNS and CDR2 is SASEGT in the germline V gene. The ends were cut back, 6 bases at V and 0 bases at J, with 9 bases in the middle. The CDR3 covers 14 residues. DNA for the CDR3: TGTGCCAGCAGGGCCGATCTAGCCAAAAACATTCAGTACTTC. Its protein product is CASRADLAKNIQYF.

This clonotype was detected only a few times. J is TRBJ2-3 and V is TRBV10-3, with 7 bases lining up with TRBD2. Germline values: CDR1 ENHRY, CDR2 SYGVKD. V lost 4 bases, J lost 4 bases, and 5 bases stayed unmatched. This CDR3 is built from 14 residues. CDR3: CAISAASGADTQYF. The CDR3, as DNA: TGTGCCATCAGTGCGGCGAGCGGGGCAGATACGCAGTATTTT.

Only one count was recorded for this clonotype. The genes are TRBV19 and TRBJ2-1; 7 bases are shared with TRBD2. Trimming at V came to 3 bases and at J to 7 bases, leaving 9 bases not matched to a gene. CDR3 size: 15 residues. Germline lookup yields CDR1 LNHDA and CDR2 SQIVND (reference sequence). CDR3 nucleotides: TGTGCCAGTAGTATCTTCCAGCGGGGTTATAATGAGCAGTTCTTC. It yields the protein CASSIFQRGYNEQFF.